The 22 T cell receptor beta chains in this list originate from one sample, sequenced in a study of CD8 T cells in Susac syndrome (dated by TCRdb to about 2019). The library was generated by the immunoSEQ multiplex PCR assay. RNA was extracted using the RNeasy kit, and about 0.45 to 1 microgram was reverse transcribed with random hexamers. TCRdb redid the processing of the public reads, applying fastp at Q25 and MiXCR, and retained in-frame beta chains. CDR3 protein duplicates are merged, each entry listing the most common genes and DNA. The sample table lists about 140,000 distinct CDR3 sequences, approximately 95% of them with a count of one. The ten largest clones take up more than 0.15% of the sample. Sequencing was carried out using CD8+ T cells from PBMCs. The origin of the receptors is a human donor with Susac syndrome.

The gene calls are TRBV7-9 and TRBJ2-4; no clear D. The ends were cut back, 4 bases at V and 3 bases at J, with 16 bases in the middle. The CDR3 runs to 16 residues. CDR1 and CDR2 (germline): SEHNR, FQNEAQ (reference sequence). The CDR3 reads CASSSAVWVDKNIQYF. As DNA, the CDR3 is TGTGCCAGCAGCTCCGCCGTCTGGGTGGACAAAAACATTCAGTACTTC.

This clonotype showed up just once. The rearrangement uses TRBV28 and TRBJ2-5, with a tentative D call TRBD2 (5 bases). There are 17 residues in the CDR3. With 5 bases removed from V and 5 bases from J, the gap between germline ends came to 24 bases. Per germline, CDR1 MDHEN and CDR2 SYDVKM. The CDR3 nucleotides read TGTGCCAGCAGTCCCCGTATCGGGAAGGATCAAAGGGAGACCCAGTACTTC. Translated: CASSPRIGKDQRETQYF.

The V and J genes are TRBV7-9 and TRBJ2-7, with D hard to call. Germline values: CDR1 SEHNR, CDR2 FQNEAQ (reference sequence). CDR3 length equals 14 residues. V was shortened by 0 bases and J by 4 bases, with 10 bases between the two germline ends. CDR3 nucleotide sequence: TGTGCCAGCAGCTTAGCGTACGGAATTTACGAGCAGTACTTC. Its protein is CASSLAYGIYEQYF. Together with reference TRBV7-9 and TRBJ2-7, the CDR3 gives the full variable domain: DTGVSQNPRHKITKRGQNVTFRCDPISEHNRLYWYRQTLGQGPEFLTYFQNEAQLEKSRLLSDRFSAERPKGSFSTLEIQRTEQGDSAMYLCASSLAYGIYEQYFGPGTRLTVT.

The V gene is TRBV20-1, the J gene TRBJ2-7; 7 positions agree with TRBD2. V lost 6 bases and J lost 0; bases outside the gene matches: 8. The CDR3 extends over 14 amino acids. CDR1 and CDR2 (germline): DFQATT, SNEGSKA (reference sequence). The CDR3 spells CSASWGGGSYEQYF. The CDR3 nucleotides are TGCAGTGCCTCCTGGGGGGGAGGCTCCTACGAGCAGTACTTC.

This clonotype was seen a single time. The chain recombines TRBV5-4 with TRBJ2-2; a weak D match, TRBD2 (6 bases). Between the trimmed V and J ends, which lost 0 bases and 6 bases, there was a span of 18 bases. Germline CDR1 is SGHNT and CDR2 is YYREEE (reference sequence). The CDR3 totals 17 residues. CDR3 sequence reads: CASSLDSGGPRAGELFF. The CDR3, as DNA: TGTGCCAGCAGCTTGGATTCTGGAGGGCCCCGGGCCGGGGAGCTGTTTTTT.

V usage is TRBV5-4 and J usage is TRBJ1-2; D is unresolved. The CDR3 loop spans 13 amino acids. V was pared by 0 bases and J by 7 bases, with 10 bases between. From germline, CDR1 is SGHNT and CDR2 YYREEE (reference sequence). CDR3 in DNA: TGTGCCAGCAGCTTGGCACACGGGGTTGGCTACACCTTC. Protein sequence: CASSLAHGVGYTF.

This clonotype was seen a single time. This chain uses TRBV27 with TRBJ2-4; D is perhaps TRBD1 (6 bases). V was shortened by 5 bases and J by 7 bases, with 12 bases between the two germline ends. CDR3 length: 13 residues. Germline CDR1 MNHEY, CDR2 SMNVEV (reference sequence). DNA of the CDR3: TGTGCCAGCAGTGTACCCAGGGGCAACATTCAGTACTTC. Encoded protein: CASSVPRGNIQYF.

The chain joins TRBV27 to TRBJ2-4, with TRBD1 as a possible D gene (5 bases). The CDR3 has 16 residues. Germline V gene lookup returns CDR1 MNHEY and CDR2 SMNVEV (reference sequence). The germline V and J ends were trimmed by 2 bases and 3 bases, with 14 bases remaining between them. In DNA, the CDR3 is TGTGCCAGCAGTTTAGACTTGCGGCAGGGCAAAAACATTCAGTACTTC. Its protein is CASSLDLRQGKNIQYF.

This chain uses TRBV15 with TRBJ2-3, with 9 bases that match TRBD2. V shed 0 bases and J 0 bases; nucleotides not matched to a gene: 7. CDR1 is LNHNV and CDR2 is YYDKDF in the germline V gene (reference sequence). The CDR3 totals 18 residues. The CDR3 DNA follows: TGTGCCACCAGCAGAGATCGAAGCGGGAGGAGTAGCACAGATACGCAGTATTTT. It encodes CATSRDRSGRSSTDTQYF.

The chain links TRBV12-3 or TRBV12-4 to TRBJ1-5; 9 bases agree with TRBD1. V shed 3 bases, J shed 5 bases, and the junction held 5 bases outside the gene matches. This CDR3 is built from 15 residues. Written as DNA, the CDR3 is TGTGCCAGCAGTTTCACAGGGGGCCGGGATCAGCCCCAGCATTTT. This encodes CASSFTGGRDQPQHF.

The V gene is TRBV28, the J gene TRBJ1-5; the match to TRBD1 covers 12 bases. The V gene end was trimmed by 5 bases and the J gene end by 7 bases; junction bases not matched to a gene: 9. Germline V gene sequence: CDR1 MDHEN, CDR2 SYDVKM. The CDR3 covers 16 residues. The CDR3 loop is CASSHPGQGAGQPQHF. The CDR3 DNA follows: TGTGCCAGCAGTCACCCGGGACAGGGGGCTGGGCAGCCCCAGCATTTT.

V is TRBV10-3 and J is TRBJ1-1; D ambiguous. The V and J ends lost 6 bases and 5 bases respectively, with 13 bases between them. In germline, CDR1 is ENHRY, CDR2 SYGVKD. The CDR3 contains 13 residues. The CDR3 here is CAIRAGPGTEAFF. The CDR3 region has the DNA TGTGCCATCAGGGCGGGCCCCGGGACTGAAGCTTTCTTT.

This chain uses TRBV27 with TRBJ2-7; TRBD2 agrees at 7 bases. The V and J ends lost 5 bases and 4 bases, in that order; junction bases with no gene match: 8. The CDR3 runs to 14 residues. Germline lookup yields CDR1 MNHEY and CDR2 SMNVEV (reference sequence). In DNA form, the CDR3 reads TGTGCCAGCAGTCACCGGGACTATGCGTACGAGCAGTACTTC. Amino acids: CASSHRDYAYEQYF.

CDR3 DNA sequence: TGTGCCAGCAGCCAAGAGGGACTAGCCTATGAGCAGTTCTTC. Translated: CASSQEGLAYEQFF. The rearrangement links TRBV3-1 to TRBJ2-1; 9 nucleotides line up with TRBD2. Losses at the gene ends were 0 bases for V and 8 bases for J; bases not matched to a gene: 2. The CDR3 consists of 14 residues. Germline V gives CDR1 LGHDT, CDR2 YNNKEL (reference sequence).

V gene TRBV7-8 combines with J gene TRBJ2-1; 7 bases align to TRBD2. Germline CDR1 reads SGHVS; CDR2 reads FQNEAQ. V lost 1 base, J lost 4 bases, and 4 bases stayed unmatched. This CDR3 has 15 residues. The CDR3 loop reads CASSLGGSQYNEQFF. The DNA of the CDR3 is TGTGCCAGCAGCTTAGGCGGGAGTCAGTACAATGAGCAGTTCTTC.

The rearrangement joins TRBV10-3 to TRBJ2-7; D is unclear. This CDR3 has 14 amino acids. The V end lost 4 bases, the J end lost 4 bases, and 14 bases lay between the germline ends. Per germline, CDR1 ENHRY and CDR2 SYGVKD. CDR3: CAISGAATTYEQYF. The CDR3 nucleotides read TGTGCCATCAGTGGGGCCGCGACAACATACGAGCAGTACTTC.

The rearrangement joins TRBV9 to TRBJ2-1, with D perhaps matching TRBD1 or TRBD2 (5 bases each). The V gene's germline CDR1 is SGDLS and CDR2 YYNGEE. The CDR3 is 14 residues long. Trimming took 0 bases from V and 8 from J, leaving 12 bases between them. The CDR3 region has the DNA TGTGCCAGCAGCGTAGTGGGGACGTCTGATGAGCAGTTCTTC. Protein sequence: CASSVVGTSDEQFF.

The chain has TRBV29-1 and TRBJ2-2; possible D gene TRBD2, 7 bases. V was cut by 5 bases and J by 0 bases, with 19 bases left in between. The CDR3 runs to 17 residues. Germline lookup yields CDR1 SQVTM and CDR2 ANQGSEA. DNA for the CDR3: TGCAGCGTTCGAACAGGGAGCGGGGACGCGAACACCGGGGAGCTGTTTTTT. Encoded protein: CSVRTGSGDANTGELFF.

The gene calls are TRBV5-4 and TRBJ2-5; 15 positions agree with TRBD2. Per the germline V gene, CDR1 is SGHNT and CDR2 is YYREEE (reference sequence). Germline trimming cut 0 bases from V and 2 bases from J; bases unmatched to any gene: 2. This CDR3 has 17 residues. The CDR3 reads CASSLEGLAGGQETQYF. DNA of the CDR3: TGTGCCAGCAGCTTGGAGGGACTAGCGGGAGGTCAAGAGACCCAGTACTTC.

The chain has TRBV4-1 and TRBJ2-7, with TRBD2 identical over 8 bases. Germline loops: CDR1 MGHRA, CDR2 YSYEKL. Germline trimming cut 0 bases from V and 5 bases from J; bases unmatched to any gene: 12. The CDR3 length is 17 residues. The CDR3 sequence: CASSQDDRGLGLNEQYF. CDR3 coding DNA: TGCGCCAGCAGCCAAGATGATAGGGGACTAGGTCTCAACGAGCAGTACTTC.

This sequence joins TRBV30 and TRBJ1-1; D ambiguous. Germline V lookup: CDR1 GTSNPN, CDR2 SVGIG (reference sequence). Trimming stripped 2 bases from V and 7 bases from J, with 11 bases between. This CDR3 is 12 amino acids long. Written as DNA, the CDR3 is TGTGCCTGGAGTACGAGGGTGGGTGAAGCTTTCTTT. This codes for CAWSTRVGEAFF.

The J gene is TRBJ2-2, the V gene TRBV2, with D perhaps TRBD2 (6 bases). Per the germline V gene, CDR1 is SNHLY and CDR2 is FYNNEI. The CDR3 is made up of 19 amino acids. Trimming took off 1 base at V and 0 bases at J, with 18 bases between the two ends. The CDR3: CASSEDPTRAGTNTGELFF. CDR3 sequence (DNA): TGTGCCAGCAGTGAAGACCCCACGAGAGCGGGCACGAACACCGGGGAGCTGTTTTTT.